This TCR beta chain was identified during a study of cytomegalovirus exposure and HLA in healthy donors. PCR primers comprised 60 Vbeta and 13 Jbeta primers. Generated by immunoSEQ multiplex PCR, the TCRdb table keeps only in-frame clones and is missing some. The sample has more than 100,000 clones; the top ten hold under 2%. Sampled while nominally healthy, donors likely had unrecorded immune exposures. The study, taken as a whole, reports: Trimming of TCR beta V- and J-genes showed a link, identified in a later analysis, to a missense DCLRE1C variant. In a later analysis, specific HLA alleles were associated with 15,000 to 20,000 TCR beta sequences at a 0.05 false discovery rate.

On this clone: The antigen is unknown.

The CDR3 contains 14 residues. The germline gives CDR1 SGHNT, CDR2 YYREEE (reference sequence). Trimming left V 0 bases short and J 6 bases short, with 10 bases between. The chain has TRBV5-4 and TRBJ1-5; a possible D gene is TRBD1 (5 bases). The source is a woman aged 40 to 50 in good health and CMV-seronegative. Sample: PBMCs. The CDR3 loop is CASSLAREGQPQHF. CDR3 DNA: TGTGCCAGCAGCTTGGCCAGGGAAGGTCAGCCCCAGCATTTT. Drawing the rest from reference TRBV5-4 and TRBJ1-5, the complete variable domain is ETGVTQSPTHLIKTRGQQVTLRCSSQSGHNTVSWYQQALGQGPQFIFQYYREEENGRGNFPPRFSGLQFPNYSSELNVNALELDDSALYLCASSLAREGQPQHFGDGTRLSIL.